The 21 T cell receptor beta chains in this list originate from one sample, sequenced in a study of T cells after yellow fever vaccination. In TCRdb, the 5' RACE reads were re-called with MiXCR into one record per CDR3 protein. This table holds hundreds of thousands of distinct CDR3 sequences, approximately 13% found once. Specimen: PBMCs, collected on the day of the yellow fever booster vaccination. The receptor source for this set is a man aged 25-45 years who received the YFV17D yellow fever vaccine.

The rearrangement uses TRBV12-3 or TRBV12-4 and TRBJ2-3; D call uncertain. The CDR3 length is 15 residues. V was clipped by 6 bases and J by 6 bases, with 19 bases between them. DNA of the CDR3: TGTGCCAGCAGCCCCCTCGCGCCAAAGAGGGATACGCAGTATTTT. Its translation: CASSPLAPKRDTQYF.

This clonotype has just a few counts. The CDR3 loop reads CASSQVWGVSVEQYF. The DNA for the CDR3 is TGTGCCAGCAGCCAGGTTTGGGGTGTGTCGGTTGAGCAGTACTTC. The J gene is TRBJ2-7, the V gene TRBV7-2; D is unresolved. This CDR3 spans 15 amino acids. Trimming removed 5 bases at V and 7 bases at J, with 21 bases between. CDR1 is SGHTA and CDR2 is FQGNSA in the germline V gene.

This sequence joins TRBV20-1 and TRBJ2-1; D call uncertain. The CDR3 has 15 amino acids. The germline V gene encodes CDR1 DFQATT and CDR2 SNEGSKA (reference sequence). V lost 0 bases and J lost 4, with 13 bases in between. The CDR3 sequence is CSARDGLEAYNEQFF. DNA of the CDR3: TGCAGTGCTAGAGATGGGCTAGAAGCATACAATGAGCAGTTCTTC.

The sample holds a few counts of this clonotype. The CDR3 region is CASTIAGANEQFF. The CDR3 nucleotides are TGTGCCAGCACCATTGCGGGAGCCAATGAGCAGTTCTTC. The chain combines TRBV27 with TRBJ2-1, with TRBD2 matching 7 bases. CDR1 and CDR2 from the germline V gene are MNHEY and SMNVEV (reference sequence). The CDR3 spans 13 residues. The trim removed 7 bases at V and 6 bases at J, leaving 6 bases unmatched.

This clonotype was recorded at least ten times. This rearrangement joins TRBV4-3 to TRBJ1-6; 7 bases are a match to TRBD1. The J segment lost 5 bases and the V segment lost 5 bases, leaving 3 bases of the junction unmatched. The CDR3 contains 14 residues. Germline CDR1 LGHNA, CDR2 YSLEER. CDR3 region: CASSKGTDNSPLHF. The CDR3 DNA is TGCGCCAGCAGCAAAGGGACAGATAATTCACCCCTCCACTTT.

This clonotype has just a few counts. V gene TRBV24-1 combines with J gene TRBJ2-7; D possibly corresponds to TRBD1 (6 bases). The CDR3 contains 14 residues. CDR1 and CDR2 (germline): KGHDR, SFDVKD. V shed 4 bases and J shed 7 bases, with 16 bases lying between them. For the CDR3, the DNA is TGTGCCACCAGTGACCTAACAGGGAAAGGGGAGCAGTACTTC. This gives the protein CATSDLTGKGEQYF.

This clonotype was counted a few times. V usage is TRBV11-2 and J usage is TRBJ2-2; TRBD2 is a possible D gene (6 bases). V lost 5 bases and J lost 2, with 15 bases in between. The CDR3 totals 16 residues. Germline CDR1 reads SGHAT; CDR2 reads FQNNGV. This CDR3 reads CASSLISGLNTGELFF. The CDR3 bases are TGTGCCAGCAGCCTCATTAGCGGCCTCAACACCGGGGAGCTGTTTTTT.

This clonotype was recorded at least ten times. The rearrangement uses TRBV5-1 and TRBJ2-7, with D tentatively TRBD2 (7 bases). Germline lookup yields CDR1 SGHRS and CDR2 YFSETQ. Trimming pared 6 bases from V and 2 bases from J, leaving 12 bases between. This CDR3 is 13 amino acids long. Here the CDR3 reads CASKRDTAYEQYF. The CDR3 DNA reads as TGCGCCAGCAAGCGGGACACAGCCTACGAGCAGTACTTC.

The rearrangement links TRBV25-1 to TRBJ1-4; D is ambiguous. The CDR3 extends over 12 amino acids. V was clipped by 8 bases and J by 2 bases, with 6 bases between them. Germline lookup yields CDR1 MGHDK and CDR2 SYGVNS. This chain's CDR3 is CASRRTNEKLFF. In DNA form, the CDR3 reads TGTGCCAGCCGACGGACTAATGAAAAACTGTTTTTT.

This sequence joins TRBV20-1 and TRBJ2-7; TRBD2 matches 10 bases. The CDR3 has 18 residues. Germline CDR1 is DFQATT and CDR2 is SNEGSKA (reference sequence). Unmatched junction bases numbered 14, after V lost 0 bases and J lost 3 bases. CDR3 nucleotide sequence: TGCAGTGCTAGAGACCAGGAGGCTAGCGGGAGTAGTCGCTACGAGCAGTACTTC. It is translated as CSARDQEASGSSRYEQYF.

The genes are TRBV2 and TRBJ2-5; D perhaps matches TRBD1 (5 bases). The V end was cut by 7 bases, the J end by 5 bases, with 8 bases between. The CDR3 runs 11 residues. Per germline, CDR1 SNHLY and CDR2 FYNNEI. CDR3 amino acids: CASKRGETQYF. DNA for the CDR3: TGTGCCAGCAAAAGGGGTGAGACCCAGTACTTC.

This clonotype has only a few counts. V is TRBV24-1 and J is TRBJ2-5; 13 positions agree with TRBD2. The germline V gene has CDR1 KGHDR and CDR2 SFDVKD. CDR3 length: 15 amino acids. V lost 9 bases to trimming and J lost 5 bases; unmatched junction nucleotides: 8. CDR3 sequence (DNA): TGTGCCACCGGGGCGAGACTAGCGGGAGGTGAGACCCAGTACTTC. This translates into CATGARLAGGETQYF.

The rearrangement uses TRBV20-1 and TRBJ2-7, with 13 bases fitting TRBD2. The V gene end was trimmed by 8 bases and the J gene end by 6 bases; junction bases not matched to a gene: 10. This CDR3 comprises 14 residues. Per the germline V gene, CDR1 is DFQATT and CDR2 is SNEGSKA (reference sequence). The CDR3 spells CSLLRTSGSGEQYF. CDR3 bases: TGCAGTCTACTCCGGACTAGCGGGAGTGGCGAGCAGTACTTC.

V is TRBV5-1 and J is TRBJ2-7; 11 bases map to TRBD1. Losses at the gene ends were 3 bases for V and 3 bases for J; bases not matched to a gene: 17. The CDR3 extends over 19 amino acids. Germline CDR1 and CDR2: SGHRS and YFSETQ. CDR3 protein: CASSSLGQGALAGDYEQYF. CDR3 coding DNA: TGCGCCAGCAGCTCACTCGGACAGGGGGCATTGGCGGGAGACTACGAGCAGTACTTC.

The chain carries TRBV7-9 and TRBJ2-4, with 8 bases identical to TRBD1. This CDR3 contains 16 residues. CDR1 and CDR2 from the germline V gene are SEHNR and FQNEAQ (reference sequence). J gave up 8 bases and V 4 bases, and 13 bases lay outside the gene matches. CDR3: CASSWPDRGPGDIQYF. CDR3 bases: TGTGCCAGCAGCTGGCCAGACAGGGGCCCCGGGGACATTCAGTACTTC.

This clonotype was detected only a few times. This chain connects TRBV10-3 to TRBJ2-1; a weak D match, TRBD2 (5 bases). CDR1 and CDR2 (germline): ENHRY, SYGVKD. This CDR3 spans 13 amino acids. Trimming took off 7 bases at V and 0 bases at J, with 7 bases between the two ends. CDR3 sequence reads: CAIKEGSYNEQFF. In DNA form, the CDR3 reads TGTGCCATCAAAGAGGGCTCCTACAATGAGCAGTTCTTC.

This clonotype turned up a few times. The CDR3 reads CASSELTGGREQYF. CDR3 sequence (DNA): TGTGCCAGCAGCGAGCTGACAGGGGGTCGCGAGCAGTACTTC. The chain has TRBV5-4 and TRBJ2-7; TRBD1 aligns across 9 bases. J lost 6 bases, V lost 4 bases, and 8 bases had no gene match. The CDR3 covers 14 residues. CDR1 and CDR2 from the germline V gene are SGHNT and YYREEE (reference sequence). The whole variable domain, filled in from reference TRBV5-4 and TRBJ2-7, reads ETGVTQSPTHLIKTRGQQVTLRCSSQSGHNTVSWYQQALGQGPQFIFQYYREEENGRGNFPPRFSGLQFPNYSSELNVNALELDDSALYLCASSELTGGREQYFGPGTRLTVT.

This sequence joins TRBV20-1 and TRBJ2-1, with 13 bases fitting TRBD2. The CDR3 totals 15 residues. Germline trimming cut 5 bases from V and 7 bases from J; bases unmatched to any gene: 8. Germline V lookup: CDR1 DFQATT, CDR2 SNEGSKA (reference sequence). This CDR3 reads CSAYKPGLAGNEQFF. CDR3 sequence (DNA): TGCAGTGCTTATAAGCCGGGACTAGCGGGAAATGAGCAGTTCTTC.

This CDR3 reads CASSEPAGVFYNEQFF. The CDR3 bases are TGCGCCAGCAGCGAACCAGCGGGAGTCTTCTACAATGAGCAGTTCTTC. The J gene is TRBJ2-1, the V gene TRBV5-1, with 8 nucleotides matching TRBD2. This CDR3 has 16 residues. Germline V gives CDR1 SGHRS, CDR2 YFSETQ. V was clipped by 4 bases and J by 3 bases; unmatched bases: 9.

The CDR3 DNA reads as TGCAGCGTTGAAGGCGTGCGGGGAATGAACACTGAAGCTTTCTTT. This sequence encodes CSVEGVRGMNTEAFF. V usage is TRBV29-1 and J usage is TRBJ1-1; D gene unclear. This CDR3 region has 15 residues. V was clipped by 1 base and J by 0 bases, with 12 bases between them. From germline, CDR1 is SQVTM and CDR2 ANQGSEA.

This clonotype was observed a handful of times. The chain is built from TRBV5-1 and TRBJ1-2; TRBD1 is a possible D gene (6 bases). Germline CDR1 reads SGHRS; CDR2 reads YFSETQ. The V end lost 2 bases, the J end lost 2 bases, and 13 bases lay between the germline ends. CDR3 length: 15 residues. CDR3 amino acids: CASSFVAGDNYGYTF. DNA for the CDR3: TGCGCCAGCAGCTTCGTTGCAGGGGACAACTATGGCTACACCTTC.